Listed below are T cell receptor beta chains from one sample, sequenced in a study of cytomegalovirus exposure and HLA in healthy donors. Sequencing used immunoSEQ multiplex PCR; TCRdb keeps in-frame clones, though not all of them. The sample lists over 150,000 clones, roughly 76% occurring once. Material: PBMCs. Receptors originate from a woman aged 45-59 years in good health and CMV-seronegative. The CDR3 runs from the conserved cysteine through the conserved F or W. D genes are given only for firm matches. Rows give clone size only sometimes, using once, few, many, or a class for an expanded clone.

>TRBJ1-2|once|TRBV28|15|TRBD1
TGTGCCAGCACTTTCCACAGGGGCAATGTACAGGGCTACACCTTC
CASTFHRGNVQGYTF
>TRBJ1-2|once|TRBV28|15|TRBD1
TGTGCCAGCAGTTCTATGACAGGGGGCGTCTATGGCTACACCTTC
CASSSMTGGVYGYTF
>TRBJ1-2|-|TRBV29-1|16|-
TGCAGCGTTGGCCTCTCGGGAGGAGCAGCTAACTATGGCTACACCTTC
CSVGLSGGAANYGYTF
>TRBJ1-2|-|TRBV4-3|15|-
TGCGCCAGCAGCCAAGATCCGGGAGCTAACTATGGCTACACCTTC
CASSQDPGANYGYTF
>TRBJ1-1|-|TRBV19|16|TRBD1
TGTGCCAGTAGTATGGGCAGGGGGCTCGATGGGACTGAAGCTTTCTTT
CASSMGRGLDGTEAFF
>TRBJ1-1|-|TRBV7-2|15|TRBD1
TGTGCCAGCAGCTCCCCAGGGGGACAGGGGAGAGGTGCTTTCTTT
CASSSPGGQGRGAFF
>TRBJ1-4|-|TRBV15|14|-
TGTGCCACCAAGGGGGGGAGCTCCTATGAAAAACTGTTTTTT
CATKGGSSYEKLFF
>TRBJ2-7|once|TRBV6-1|16|TRBD1
TGTGCCAGCAGTGAAGGGACAGGGGGTACCTTCTACGAGCAGTACTTC
CASSEGTGGTFYEQYF
>TRBJ1-5|few|TRBV28|16|TRBD1
TGTGCCAGCAGTTCTTCTACAGGGGGGGGCGGTCAGCCCCAGCATTTT
CASSSSTGGGGQPQHF
>TRBJ2-1|-|TRBV29-1|17|-
TGCAGCGTTGAAGATGGGGCAGGAGAAGTCTCCTACAATGAGCAGTTCTTC
CSVEDGAGEVSYNEQFF
>TRBJ1-5|-|TRBV4-3|16|-
TGCGCCAGCAGCCAAGATGGGGGACTGAGGAATCAGCCCCAGCATTTT
CASSQDGGLRNQPQHF
>TRBJ1-4|few|TRBV6-6|15|-
TGTGCCAGCAGCTACTTGAGAGCAACTAATGAAAAACTGTTTTTT
CASSYLRATNEKLFF
>TRBJ1-4|-|TRBV4-2|16|TRBD1
TGTGCCAGCAGCCAAGCAGGGGGGAGAACTAATGAAAAACTGTTTTTT
CASSQAGGRTNEKLFF
>TRBJ2-7|-|TRBV6-5|14|TRBD1
TGTGCCAGCAGTTACGGGACAGGGCGTCGCGAGCAGTACTTC
CASSYGTGRREQYF
>TRBJ2-7|-|TRBV9|14|TRBD1
TGTGCCAGCAGCTTCCAGGGGGACTCCTACGAGCAGTACTTC
CASSFQGDSYEQYF
>TRBJ2-3|few|TRBV6-6|14|TRBD1
TGTGCCAGCAGTTACGGACAGGCTAGAGATACGCAGTATTTT
CASSYGQARDTQYF
>TRBJ2-1|few|TRBV11-3|15|-
TGTGCCAGCAGCTCCGAGGGAAGCTCCTACAATGAGCAGTTCTTC
CASSSEGSSYNEQFF
>TRBJ2-5|-|TRBV5-5|14|-
TGTGCCAGCAGCTTGGCGGCAGGCTCCGAGACCCAGTACTTC
CASSLAAGSETQYF
>TRBJ1-2|few|TRBV27|16|-
TGTGCCAGCAGTCAAATCGGCACGGAGGCCATATATGGCTACACCTTC
CASSQIGTEAIYGYTF
>TRBJ2-7|-|TRBV4-3|15|-
TGCGCCAGCAGCATAGGACTGTCGGGCTCCTACGAGCAGTACTTC
CASSIGLSGSYEQYF
>TRBJ2-1|-|TRBV23-1|19|TRBD2
TGCGCTCATAGAGCCAGGGTCTATCTTGGGACTAGTCCTCTGAGTGAGCAGTTCTTC
CAHRARVYLGTSPLSEQFF
>TRBJ2-7|-|TRBV28|15|TRBD1
TGTGCCAGCAGTTTCCCAGGGGGAGCCGTTTACGAGCAGTACTTC
CASSFPGGAVYEQYF